Included here is one TCR beta chain sequence, with context. No antigen is known for it. TCRdb analysed the 5' RACE reads with MiXCR anew, one entry per CDR3 protein. The table includes roughly 130,000 distinct CDR3 sequences, roughly 15% detected once. The data were obtained in a study of CD8 T cells in ankylosing spondylitis. In germline, CDR1 is SQVTM, CDR2 ANQGSEA. With 7 bases removed from V and 5 bases from J, the gap between germline ends came to 11 bases. CDR3 length: 12 amino acids. Findings and caveats of the study: Significant enrichment of disease-linked clones was reportedly seen in matched ankylosing spondylitis synovial fluid.

The gene calls are TRBV29-1 and TRBJ2-2; D gene uncertain. The origin of this receptor is a female donor with ankylosing spondylitis or in good health (not recorded which). Sample: blood, either unsorted or a sorted T cell fraction (not recorded which). The CDR3 DNA reads TGCAGCGCTGACCATACTACCGGGGAGCTGTTTTTT. Translation: CSADHTTGELFF.